The clone carrying this T cell receptor (beta chain) was counted only a few times. The antigen remains undetermined. V shed 2 bases and J shed 9 bases, with 8 bases lying between them. This CDR3 contains 12 residues. The germline V gene encodes CDR1 MRHNA and CDR2 SNTAGT. MiXCR, applied by TCRdb to the reads, yields one record per CDR3 protein. The table includes about 25,000 distinct CDR3 sequences, 20% to 25% detected once. This specimen comes from a study of T cell repertoires in cytomegalovirus infection. About the research overall: Shared public TCR beta signatures pointed to both CMV infection and a matching HLA type.

Study outcomes and limitations: HLA-C-restricted CMV-specific TCR beta clonotypes were dominant in the ex vivo response.

This sequence joins TRBV6-4 and TRBJ2-1, with a tentative D call TRBD2 (5 bases). This TCR was recovered from a human donor in good health (CMV status not recorded). Some clones in this sample may be carry-over from other donors' samples. This specimen consisted of CD8+ T cells from cultured PBMCs, obtained from culture after CMV antigen stimulation. DNA for the CDR3: TGTGCCAGCAGTGACCGAAGCGGTGAGCAGTTCTTC. Its translation is CASSDRSGEQFF.